A selection of T cell receptor beta chains follows, all from one sample in a study of cytotoxic CD8 clonotypes in ibrutinib-treated CLL. Profiling relied on immunoSEQ multiplex PCR, and the TCRdb table lists in-frame clones only, not all of them. The sample lists about 300,000 clones; more than 70% were seen once. The specimen was PBMCs, collected at disease progression, from a patient treated with ibrutinib. The receptors stem from a human donor with chronic lymphocytic leukemia. Each CDR3 is given with its conserved first and last residue. Fields, in order: clone size, J gene, D gene, V gene, CDR3 protein, CDR3 DNA. D genes are given only for firm matches. Some rows have no size entry. The others give once, few or many, or a class for an expanded clone.

clone_size: -; j_call: TRBJ2-2; d_call: -; v_call: TRBV7-6; cdr3_aa: CASSPDSGAHTGELFF; cdr3_nt: TGTGCCAGCAGCCCTGACAGTGGAGCTCACACCGGGGAGCTGTTTTTT
clone_size: -; j_call: TRBJ1-2; d_call: -; v_call: TRBV27; cdr3_aa: CASRRAARGPYGYTF; cdr3_nt: TGTGCCAGCCGAAGGGCGGCGAGGGGTCCCTATGGCTACACCTTC
clone_size: -; j_call: TRBJ2-3; d_call: -; v_call: TRBV18; cdr3_aa: CASSPWEDTQYF; cdr3_nt: TGTGCCAGCTCACCGTGGGAAGATACGCAGTATTTT
clone_size: -; j_call: TRBJ2-2; d_call: -; v_call: TRBV9; cdr3_aa: CASSVLVTGELFF; cdr3_nt: TGTGCCAGCAGCGTCTTGGTTACCGGGGAGCTGTTTTTT
clone_size: -; j_call: TRBJ2-3; d_call: -; v_call: TRBV5-1; cdr3_aa: CASSLDGWVPLVISTDTQYF; cdr3_nt: TGCGCCAGCAGCTTGGATGGTTGGGTTCCCTTAGTGATTAGCACAGATACGCAGTATTTT
clone_size: -; j_call: TRBJ2-7; d_call: TRBD1; v_call: TRBV13; cdr3_aa: CASSSRTGGSYEQYF; cdr3_nt: TGTGCCAGCAGCTCCCGGACAGGGGGCTCCTACGAGCAGTACTTC
clone_size: -; j_call: TRBJ1-5; d_call: TRBD1; v_call: TRBV10-3; cdr3_aa: CAISEVGGDRLNQPQHF; cdr3_nt: TGTGCCATCAGTGAGGTGGGGGGGGACAGGCTCAATCAGCCCCAGCATTTT
clone_size: -; j_call: TRBJ1-2; d_call: TRBD1; v_call: TRBV27; cdr3_aa: CASSSHPGQAIYGYTF; cdr3_nt: TGTGCCAGCAGTTCGCACCCGGGACAGGCAATCTATGGCTACACCTTC
clone_size: -; j_call: TRBJ2-5; d_call: TRBD2; v_call: TRBV7-6; cdr3_aa: CASSLTWRGAGAGPSKETQYF; cdr3_nt: TGTGCCAGCAGCTTGACCTGGCGAGGAGCGGGAGCGGGGCCCTCCAAGGAGACCCAGTACTTC
clone_size: once; j_call: TRBJ2-7; d_call: -; v_call: TRBV18; cdr3_aa: CASSPTGPYEQYF; cdr3_nt: TGTGCCAGCTCACCAACAGGCCCCTACGAGCAGTACTTC
clone_size: -; j_call: TRBJ1-1; d_call: TRBD1; v_call: TRBV13; cdr3_aa: CASSLRTGVDTEAFF; cdr3_nt: TGTGCCAGCAGCTTAAGGACAGGGGTTGACACTGAAGCTTTCTTT
clone_size: -; j_call: TRBJ2-5; d_call: TRBD2; v_call: TRBV7-9; cdr3_aa: CASSLHPFAGGQETQYF; cdr3_nt: TGTGCCAGCAGCCTACACCCTTTTGCGGGGGGCCAAGAGACCCAGTACTTC
clone_size: -; j_call: TRBJ2-1; d_call: -; v_call: TRBV7-2; cdr3_aa: CASSLGGPGTSEFF; cdr3_nt: TGTGCCAGCAGCTTAGGGGGACCCGGGACATCCGAGTTCTTC
clone_size: -; j_call: TRBJ1-4; d_call: -; v_call: TRBV11-2; cdr3_aa: CASSFQGSNEKLFF; cdr3_nt: TGTGCCAGCAGCTTTCAGGGCTCTAATGAAAAACTGTTTTTT
clone_size: -; j_call: TRBJ2-7; d_call: -; v_call: TRBV9; cdr3_aa: CASSVGGSSYEQYF; cdr3_nt: TGTGCCAGCAGCGTAGGGGGGTCCTCCTACGAGCAGTACTTC
clone_size: -; j_call: TRBJ2-2; d_call: TRBD2; v_call: TRBV7-6; cdr3_aa: CASSLAKRELPRGGELFF; cdr3_nt: TGTGCCAGCAGCTTAGCGAAGCGGGAGCTTCCCCGGGGCGGGGAGCTGTTTTTT
clone_size: few; j_call: TRBJ2-2; d_call: -; v_call: TRBV27; cdr3_aa: CASSPRVTNTGELFF; cdr3_nt: TGTGCCAGCAGCCCAAGGGTGACGAACACCGGGGAGCTGTTTTTT
clone_size: -; j_call: TRBJ1-2; d_call: -; v_call: TRBV6-6; cdr3_aa: CASSYALDGYTF; cdr3_nt: TGTGCCAGCAGTTACGCGCTCGATGGCTACACCTTC
clone_size: -; j_call: TRBJ1-4; d_call: -; v_call: TRBV1; cdr3_aa: CTSSPSGRGNEKLFF; cdr3_nt: TGCACCAGCAGCCCATCGGGCAGGGGAAATGAAAAACTGTTTTTT
clone_size: -; j_call: TRBJ1-5; d_call: TRBD1; v_call: TRBV15; cdr3_aa: CATSRGSWDRGLNQPQHF; cdr3_nt: TGTGCCACCAGCAGAGGTTCGTGGGACAGGGGGCTAAATCAGCCCCAGCATTTT
clone_size: few; j_call: TRBJ1-2; d_call: -; v_call: TRBV4-1; cdr3_aa: CASSQGRGGTGYTF; cdr3_nt: TGCGCCAGCAGCCAAGGAAGGGGTGGCACAGGCTACACCTTC
clone_size: -; j_call: TRBJ1-1; d_call: -; v_call: TRBV4-1; cdr3_aa: CASSLTGRATEAFF; cdr3_nt: TGCGCCAGCAGCTTAACAGGGAGGGCCACTGAAGCTTTCTTT
clone_size: -; j_call: TRBJ2-3; d_call: TRBD2; v_call: TRBV10-3; cdr3_aa: CAISVGGSTDTQYF; cdr3_nt: TGTGCCATCAGTGTCGGGGGGAGCACAGATACGCAGTATTTT
clone_size: few; j_call: TRBJ2-7; d_call: TRBD2; v_call: TRBV6-5; cdr3_aa: CASSQGLAGPSLYF; cdr3_nt: TGTGCCAGCAGTCAGGGACTAGCGGGCCCTTCGCTGTACTTC
clone_size: -; j_call: TRBJ2-4; d_call: -; v_call: TRBV7-3; cdr3_aa: CASSLSPVAKNIQYF; cdr3_nt: TGTGCCAGCAGCTTAAGTCCTGTAGCCAAAAACATTCAGTACTTC
clone_size: -; j_call: TRBJ2-3; d_call: TRBD2; v_call: TRBV2; cdr3_aa: CASITSGPSTDTQYF; cdr3_nt: TGTGCCAGCATCACTAGCGGACCAAGCACAGATACGCAGTATTTT
clone_size: -; j_call: TRBJ1-1; d_call: -; v_call: TRBV29-1; cdr3_aa: CSVKSGWAEAFF; cdr3_nt: TGCAGCGTTAAATCTGGGTGGGCTGAAGCTTTCTTT
clone_size: -; j_call: TRBJ1-5; d_call: TRBD1; v_call: TRBV6-6; cdr3_aa: CASSDGQGDQPQHF; cdr3_nt: TGTGCCAGCAGCGATGGACAGGGGGATCAGCCCCAGCATTTT
clone_size: few; j_call: TRBJ2-6; d_call: -; v_call: TRBV7-2; cdr3_aa: CASSLAPFGGANVLTF; cdr3_nt: TGTGCCAGCAGCTTAGCCCCCTTTGGAGGGGCCAACGTCCTGACTTTC
clone_size: -; j_call: TRBJ1-2; d_call: TRBD1; v_call: TRBV2; cdr3_aa: CARGQGLGYTF; cdr3_nt: TGTGCCAGAGGACAGGGACTTGGCTACACCTTC
clone_size: -; j_call: TRBJ1-2; d_call: -; v_call: TRBV7-6; cdr3_aa: CASSRFSGGGTAYGYTF; cdr3_nt: TGTGCCAGCAGCCGATTTTCAGGCGGGGGAACTGCCTATGGCTACACCTTC